This is a list of T cell receptor beta chains from one sample in a study of CD8+CD57+ T cells in acquired aplastic anemia. TCRdb ran MiXCR on the reads and lists one entry per CDR3 protein. The sample consists of some 130,000 distinct CDR3 sequences, less than 45% of them appearing once. Sequencing input: sorted CD4+, CD8+, or CD8+CD57+ T cells (not recorded which) from PBMCs. These receptors came from a human donor in good health, serving as a control. Each CDR3 is given with its conserved first and last residue. D genes are given only for firm matches. A clone size is listed for some rows: how often the clone was seen (once, few, many), or a class if it is expanded.

v_call: TRBV24-1; d_call: NA; j_call: TRBJ2-1; clone_size: many; cdr3_aa: CATSDPSAGVGNEQFF; cdr3_nt: TGTGCCACCAGTGATCCCTCAGCAGGGGTGGGCAATGAGCAGTTCTTC
v_call: TRBV18; d_call: TRBD1; j_call: TRBJ2-7; clone_size: once; cdr3_aa: CASSPYRGDNEQYF; cdr3_nt: TGTGCCAGCTCACCGTACAGGGGCGACAATGAGCAGTACTTC
v_call: TRBV6-5; d_call: TRBD1; j_call: TRBJ2-3; clone_size: NA; cdr3_aa: CASSYGTGDTQYF; cdr3_nt: TGTGCCAGCAGTTACGGGACAGGAGATACGCAGTATTTT
v_call: TRBV2; d_call: NA; j_call: TRBJ2-7; clone_size: many; cdr3_aa: CASSEESPEQYF; cdr3_nt: TGTGCCAGCAGTGAAGAGAGTCCCGAGCAGTACTTC
v_call: TRBV20-1; d_call: TRBD1; j_call: TRBJ2-4; clone_size: many; cdr3_aa: CSATDRVKNIQYF; cdr3_nt: TGCAGTGCTACGGACAGGGTCAAAAACATTCAGTACTTC
v_call: TRBV3-1; d_call: NA; j_call: TRBJ1-6; clone_size: many; cdr3_aa: CASSQSGALNSPLHF; cdr3_nt: TGTGCCAGCAGCCAATCCGGGGCGTTGAATTCACCCCTCCACTTT
v_call: TRBV20-1; d_call: NA; j_call: TRBJ1-2; clone_size: many; cdr3_aa: CSARDLDGGGYGYTF; cdr3_nt: TGCAGTGCTAGAGATCTCGACGGCGGGGGCTATGGCTACACCTTC
v_call: TRBV6-5; d_call: NA; j_call: TRBJ2-3; clone_size: many; cdr3_aa: CASSYLGVADTQYF; cdr3_nt: TGTGCCAGCAGTTACTTGGGGGTGGCAGATACGCAGTATTTT
v_call: TRBV5-5; d_call: NA; j_call: TRBJ1-1; clone_size: many; cdr3_aa: CASSLGPRLNTEAFF; cdr3_nt: TGTGCCAGCAGCTTGGGGCCCCGTTTGAACACTGAAGCTTTCTTT
v_call: TRBV3-1; d_call: NA; j_call: TRBJ1-5; clone_size: few; cdr3_aa: CAGSQGGGGRHNQPQHF; cdr3_nt: TGTGCCGGCAGCCAAGGAGGGGGGGGCAGACACAATCAGCCCCAGCATTTT
v_call: TRBV6-1; d_call: NA; j_call: TRBJ1-3; clone_size: NA; cdr3_aa: CASSEGRGTGNTIYF; cdr3_nt: TGTGCCAGCAGTGAAGGTCGGGGGACTGGAAACACCATATATTTT
v_call: TRBV5-4; d_call: TRBD2; j_call: TRBJ2-3; clone_size: NA; cdr3_aa: CAGSLGLGGSTDTQYF; cdr3_nt: TGTGCCGGCAGCTTGGGACTAGGGGGGAGCACGGATACGCAGTATTTT
v_call: TRBV15; d_call: NA; j_call: TRBJ2-7; clone_size: many; cdr3_aa: CATSRDESYEQYF; cdr3_nt: TGTGCCACCAGCAGAGATGAATCTTACGAGCAGTACTTC
v_call: TRBV10-3; d_call: NA; j_call: TRBJ1-1; clone_size: NA; cdr3_aa: CAISGKGGETEAFF; cdr3_nt: TGTGCCATCAGTGGAAAGGGAGGAGAAACTGAAGCTTTCTTT
v_call: TRBV20-1; d_call: NA; j_call: TRBJ1-3; clone_size: many; cdr3_aa: CSASGRDWNTIYF; cdr3_nt: TGCAGTGCTAGTGGGAGGGACTGGAACACCATATATTTT
v_call: TRBV6-1; d_call: NA; j_call: TRBJ1-2; clone_size: NA; cdr3_aa: CASSPQATGINYGYTF; cdr3_nt: TGTGCCAGCAGTCCTCAAGCGACAGGAATTAACTATGGCTACACCTTC
v_call: TRBV19; d_call: NA; j_call: TRBJ1-2; clone_size: few; cdr3_aa: CASNRQPGGYGYTF; cdr3_nt: TGTGCCAGTAACAGACAGCCTGGGGGCTATGGCTACACCTTC
v_call: TRBV2; d_call: NA; j_call: TRBJ1-4; clone_size: NA; cdr3_aa: CASKEAEKLFF; cdr3_nt: TGTGCCAGCAAGGAGGCTGAAAAACTGTTTTTT
v_call: TRBV6-5; d_call: NA; j_call: TRBJ1-6; clone_size: many; cdr3_aa: CASSYLQYDSPLHF; cdr3_nt: TGTGCCAGCAGTTACCTCCAGTATGATTCACCCCTCCACTTT
v_call: TRBV2; d_call: NA; j_call: TRBJ2-1; clone_size: few; cdr3_aa: CASIKRVMDEQFF; cdr3_nt: TGTGCCAGTATAAAGCGGGTCATGGATGAGCAGTTCTTC
v_call: TRBV18; d_call: NA; j_call: TRBJ1-5; clone_size: many; cdr3_aa: CASSPTGDEWQPQHF; cdr3_nt: TGTGCCAGCTCACCAACCGGTGATGAGTGGCAGCCCCAGCATTTT
v_call: TRBV3-1; d_call: NA; j_call: TRBJ1-1; clone_size: many; cdr3_aa: CASSQERGTEAFF; cdr3_nt: TGTGCCAGCAGCCAAGAACGGGGGACTGAAGCTTTCTTT
v_call: TRBV5-1; d_call: NA; j_call: TRBJ2-3; clone_size: many; cdr3_aa: CASSRDLADTQYF; cdr3_nt: TGCGCCAGCAGCAGGGACCTCGCAGATACGCAGTATTTT
v_call: TRBV20-1; d_call: NA; j_call: TRBJ1-2; clone_size: NA; cdr3_aa: CSAPDTRYGYTF; cdr3_nt: TGCAGTGCTCCGGACACGAGATATGGCTACACCTTC
v_call: TRBV29-1; d_call: NA; j_call: TRBJ1-5; clone_size: NA; cdr3_aa: CSDFESAGPQLF; cdr3_nt: TGCAGCGACTTCGAGTCTGCGGGGCCCCAGCTTTTT
v_call: TRBV14; d_call: NA; j_call: TRBJ2-7; clone_size: NA; cdr3_aa: CASSSHWGRTGNEQYF; cdr3_nt: TGTGCCAGCAGCTCCCATTGGGGGCGAACAGGGAACGAGCAGTACTTC
v_call: TRBV24-1; d_call: NA; j_call: TRBJ2-2; clone_size: many; cdr3_aa: CATSVQNTGELFF; cdr3_nt: TGTGCCACCAGTGTCCAGAACACCGGGGAGCTGTTTTTT
v_call: TRBV2; d_call: NA; j_call: TRBJ1-5; clone_size: NA; cdr3_aa: CASSDEYSDRPQHF; cdr3_nt: TGTGCCAGCAGTGACGAGTATAGCGATCGGCCCCAGCATTTT
v_call: TRBV29-1; d_call: NA; j_call: TRBJ2-7; clone_size: NA; cdr3_aa: CSVEEGRDEQYF; cdr3_nt: TGCAGCGTTGAAGAGGGCAGGGACGAGCAGTACTTC
v_call: TRBV27; d_call: NA; j_call: TRBJ1-2; clone_size: NA; cdr3_aa: CASRPGGLLDYTF; cdr3_nt: TGTGCCAGCAGGCCGGGAGGACTCCTGGACTACACCTTC
v_call: TRBV5-1; d_call: TRBD1; j_call: TRBJ1-1; clone_size: many; cdr3_aa: CASSLIHRGTEAFF; cdr3_nt: TGCGCCAGCAGCCTGATCCACAGGGGCACTGAAGCTTTCTTT
v_call: TRBV7-6; d_call: TRBD2; j_call: TRBJ2-3; clone_size: many; cdr3_aa: CASSRGTSGSVKDTQYF; cdr3_nt: TGTGCCAGCAGCCGAGGGACTAGCGGGAGTGTTAAGGATACGCAGTATTTT
v_call: TRBV29-1; d_call: TRBD1; j_call: TRBJ1-2; clone_size: NA; cdr3_aa: CSAEDRGIDGYTF; cdr3_nt: TGCAGCGCAGAAGACAGGGGGATAGATGGCTACACCTTC
v_call: TRBV20-1; d_call: TRBD1; j_call: TRBJ2-7; clone_size: NA; cdr3_aa: CSATRQGAGYEQYF; cdr3_nt: TGCAGTGCTACTCGACAGGGGGCCGGATACGAGCAGTACTTC
v_call: TRBV15; d_call: NA; j_call: TRBJ1-6; clone_size: NA; cdr3_aa: CATSIGVVDSPLHF; cdr3_nt: TGTGCCACCAGCATTGGGGTAGTTGACTCACCCCTCCACTTT
v_call: TRBV4-1; d_call: NA; j_call: TRBJ2-2; clone_size: many; cdr3_aa: CASSHTGTPAGELFF; cdr3_nt: TGCGCCAGCAGCCATACCGGGACACCGGCTGGGGAGCTGTTTTTT
v_call: TRBV20-1; d_call: NA; j_call: TRBJ2-5; clone_size: many; cdr3_aa: CSARDRGVQYF; cdr3_nt: TGCAGTGCTAGAGACCGGGGAGTGCAGTACTTC
v_call: TRBV3-1; d_call: TRBD2; j_call: TRBJ2-5; clone_size: NA; cdr3_aa: CASSPRLAGGTQETQYF; cdr3_nt: TGTGCCAGCAGCCCAAGACTAGCGGGAGGGACACAAGAGACCCAGTACTTC
v_call: TRBV29-1; d_call: NA; j_call: TRBJ2-3; clone_size: NA; cdr3_aa: CSVHTGTQYF; cdr3_nt: TGCAGCGTCCACACTGGGACGCAGTATTTT
v_call: TRBV6-5; d_call: TRBD1; j_call: TRBJ1-2; clone_size: many; cdr3_aa: CASSYDRGDYGYTF; cdr3_nt: TGTGCCAGCAGTTACGACAGGGGAGACTATGGCTACACCTTC
v_call: TRBV27; d_call: NA; j_call: TRBJ1-2; clone_size: many; cdr3_aa: CASRRDGANYGYTF; cdr3_nt: TGTGCCAGTCGACGGGACGGCGCTAACTATGGCTACACCTTC
v_call: TRBV7-2; d_call: TRBD1; j_call: TRBJ1-4; clone_size: many; cdr3_aa: CASSLPGQGDEKLFF; cdr3_nt: TGTGCCAGCAGCTTACCGGGACAGGGCGATGAGAAACTGTTTTTT
v_call: TRBV27; d_call: NA; j_call: TRBJ1-1; clone_size: NA; cdr3_aa: CASRLYGVGTGAFF; cdr3_nt: TGTGCCAGCAGGTTGTATGGGGTGGGCACTGGAGCTTTCTTT
v_call: TRBV24-1; d_call: NA; j_call: TRBJ1-1; clone_size: NA; cdr3_aa: CASSGDANTEAFF; cdr3_nt: TGTGCCAGCAGTGGGGACGCGAACACTGAAGCTTTCTTT
v_call: TRBV19; d_call: NA; j_call: TRBJ1-1; clone_size: few; cdr3_aa: CASSQVGGNTEAFF; cdr3_nt: TGTGCCAGCAGCCAAGTTGGAGGTAACACTGAAGCTTTCTTT
v_call: TRBV2; d_call: TRBD2; j_call: TRBJ2-1; clone_size: many; cdr3_aa: CASRVAGPKFF; cdr3_nt: TGTGCCAGCAGGGTAGCGGGACCGAAGTTCTTC
v_call: TRBV9; d_call: NA; j_call: TRBJ1-1; clone_size: many; cdr3_aa: CASSVGKNTEAFF; cdr3_nt: TGTGCCAGCAGCGTCGGGAAAAACACTGAAGCTTTCTTT
v_call: TRBV10-3; d_call: TRBD2; j_call: TRBJ2-2; clone_size: many; cdr3_aa: CAIGGGGAGPNTGELFF; cdr3_nt: TGTGCCATCGGAGGCGGGGGGGCAGGACCGAACACCGGGGAGCTGTTTTTT
v_call: TRBV14; d_call: NA; j_call: TRBJ1-6; clone_size: NA; cdr3_aa: CASSQGNVGVVNSPLHF; cdr3_nt: TGTGCCAGCAGCCAAGGGAATGTAGGGGTAGTGAATTCACCCCTCCACTTT
v_call: TRBV14; d_call: NA; j_call: TRBJ2-1; clone_size: many; cdr3_aa: CASRGAPYNEQFF; cdr3_nt: TGTGCCAGCAGGGGAGCCCCCTACAATGAGCAGTTCTTC
v_call: TRBV9; d_call: TRBD1; j_call: TRBJ2-7; clone_size: NA; cdr3_aa: CASSERPGQRYEQYF; cdr3_nt: TGTGCCAGCAGCGAGAGGCCGGGACAGCGCTACGAGCAGTACTTC
v_call: TRBV4-3; d_call: NA; j_call: TRBJ1-6; clone_size: NA; cdr3_aa: CASSSGVNSPLHF; cdr3_nt: TGCGCCAGCAGCTCGGGAGTTAATTCACCCCTCCACTTT
v_call: TRBV19; d_call: NA; j_call: TRBJ1-5; clone_size: once; cdr3_aa: CASSVRSNQPLHF; cdr3_nt: TGTGCCAGTAGTGTTAGAAGCAATCAGCCCCTGCATTTT
v_call: TRBV15; d_call: NA; j_call: TRBJ2-5; clone_size: NA; cdr3_aa: CATSLGRDVTQYF; cdr3_nt: TGTGCCACCAGCCTGGGCCGCGACGTTACCCAGTACTTC